The rows below give T cell receptor beta chains drawn from one sample of a study of cytomegalovirus exposure and HLA in healthy donors. Clones were sequenced by immunoSEQ multiplex PCR, and TCRdb holds only the in-frame ones, with some missing. This sample has some 87,000 clones, with around 70% found just once. The specimen was PBMCs. These receptors were collected from a woman aged 50 to 65 in good health and CMV-seropositive. CDR3s include the opening cysteine and the closing phenylalanine or tryptophan. D genes are given only for firm matches. Clone size is stated in some rows and not others, as once, few, many or a class when expanded.

-,TRBV19,TRBJ1-4,-,16,TGTGCCAGTAGTATAATCGGGGGGGCAGGGAGTGAAAAACTGTTTTTT,CASSIIGGAGSEKLFF
-,TRBV11-2,TRBJ2-7,-,13,TGTGCCAGCAGCTCCGGGGGGCGTTACGAGCAGTACTTC,CASSSGGRYEQYF
TRBD1,TRBV18,TRBJ1-2,few,16,TGTGCCAGCTCACCGAAATCTGGGACAGGGGGCTATGGCTACACCTTC,CASSPKSGTGGYGYTF
TRBD1,TRBV2,TRBJ1-2,few,13,TGTGCCAGCAGTAGACAGGGGAAGTATGGCTACACCTTC,CASSRQGKYGYTF
-,TRBV19,TRBJ2-7,-,14,TGTGCCAGTAGTATCGGCCTGAGGAGCCACGAGCAGTACTTC,CASSIGLRSHEQYF
TRBD2,TRBV4-2,TRBJ2-7,-,20,TGTGCCAGCAGCCAAGATCTTGACACAGTTGCTAGCGGGAGCTCCTACGAGCAGTACTTC,CASSQDLDTVASGSSYEQYF
-,TRBV2,TRBJ2-2,-,16,TGTGCCAGCAGTGAGCCGAGGGGGTTCAGCACCGGGGAGCTGTTTTTT,CASSEPRGFSTGELFF
-,TRBV7-9,TRBJ2-7,-,16,TGTGCCAGCAGCCATGGGGGGGCATCGTCCACCTACGAGCAGTACTTC,CASSHGGASSTYEQYF
-,TRBV18,TRBJ1-4,-,13,TGTGCCAGCTCCCCCGGGGTAAATGAAAAACTGTTTTTT,CASSPGVNEKLFF
TRBD1,TRBV6-6,TRBJ2-2,-,16,TGTGCCAGCAGTTACCCACAGGGGGCAGGAACCGGGGAGCTGTTTTTT,CASSYPQGAGTGELFF
-,TRBV9,TRBJ2-3,-,14,TGTGCCAGCAGCCCTCCCCCGACGGAGGATACGCAGTATTTT,CASSPPPTEDTQYF
-,TRBV28,TRBJ1-5,-,17,TGTGCCAGCAGTTCATATTCCTCGGGGGGGAACAATCAGCCCCAGCATTTT,CASSSYSSGGNNQPQHF
TRBD1,TRBV10-3,TRBJ2-7,-,13,TGTGCCATCAGCAGGGGGAACGTGAACGAGCAGTACTTC,CAISRGNVNEQYF
-,TRBV4-1,TRBJ2-3,-,14,TGCGCCAGCAGCCAAGTCTCTTTCACAGATACGCAGTATTTT,CASSQVSFTDTQYF
-,TRBV4-2,TRBJ2-7,-,15,TGTGCCAGCAGCCTCGTTCGCCGGAGCTCCTACGAGCAGTACTTC,CASSLVRRSSYEQYF
-,TRBV30,TRBJ2-1,-,16,TGTGCCTGGAGCCCACTAACGCCAAGCTCCTACAATGAGCAGTTCTTC,CAWSPLTPSSYNEQFF
-,TRBV7-6,TRBJ2-2,few,14,TGTGCCAGCAGCTTAGGTCCCGGCGGGCGGGAGCTGTTTTTT,CASSLGPGGRELFF
-,TRBV18,TRBJ1-1,-,12,TGTGCCAGCTCGGAGATTAACAAAGAAGCTTTCTTT,CASSEINKEAFF
-,TRBV30,TRBJ2-1,-,14,TGTGCCTGGAGTGTACCTTCTCAGGGTGCTGAGCAGTTCTTC,CAWSVPSQGAEQFF
-,TRBV12-5,TRBJ1-1,-,13,TGTGCTAGTGGTTTCCCTACCCCGGTTGAAGCTTTCTTT,CASGFPTPVEAFF
TRBD2,TRBV7-9,TRBJ2-5,-,14,TGTGCCAGCAGCGAAGGGGCGGGAGTAGAGACCCAGTACTTC,CASSEGAGVETQYF
-,TRBV5-1,TRBJ2-7,-,12,TGCGCCAGCAGCTTGGGACAGTACGAGCAGTACTTC,CASSLGQYEQYF
-,TRBV27,TRBJ1-1,-,14,TGTGCCAGCAGTCCCCTCGGACGGGGCACTGAAGCTTTCTTT,CASSPLGRGTEAFF
TRBD1,TRBV29-1,TRBJ1-4,-,14,TGCAGCGTTGGGGCAGGGGGTATTAATGAAAAACTGTTTTTT,CSVGAGGINEKLFF
TRBD2,TRBV28,TRBJ2-7,-,20,TGTGCCAGCAGTCCACTCTGGGGTAGCGGGAACCTATATTACACCTACGAGCAGTACTTC,CASSPLWGSGNLYYTYEQYF